Listed below are T cell receptor beta chains from one sample, sequenced in a study of early T cells in non-severe SARS-CoV-2 infection. TCRdb called the 5' RACE reads again in MiXCR, with one record for every CDR3 protein. The sample holds about 48,000 distinct CDR3 sequences, approximately 7.6% seen once. The sample taken for sequencing was whole blood. The receptors originated from an adult who was a healthcare worker with PCR-confirmed SARS-CoV-2 infection or an uninfected control (not recorded which). The CDR3 runs from the conserved cysteine through the conserved F or W. A D gene is named only where the DNA matches it firmly. Rows give clone size only sometimes, using once, few, many, or a class for an expanded clone.

j_gene | abundance | d_gene | v_gene | CDR3nt | CDR3aa
TRBJ2-3 | few | TRBD1 | TRBV6-2/TRBV6-3 | TGTGCCAGCATTAGGGACAGCCCTAGCACAGATACGCAGTATTTT | CASIRDSPSTDTQYF
TRBJ1-1 | many | - | TRBV6-5 | TGTGCCAGCAGTTTCGACGGACAGTCGGACACTGAAGCTTTCTTT | CASSFDGQSDTEAFF
TRBJ1-3 | - | - | TRBV6-1 | TGTGCCAGCAGTGCGCCAGGAAGCTCTGGAAACACCATATATTTT | CASSAPGSSGNTIYF
TRBJ2-1 | medium-sized | TRBD1 | TRBV6-5 | TGTGCCAGCAGTTACTTAGGACAGGGCGGTGAGCAGTTCTTC | CASSYLGQGGEQFF
TRBJ2-1 | many | - | TRBV27 | TGTGCCAGCAGCGACAGATTCTCCTACAATGAGCAGTTCTTC | CASSDRFSYNEQFF
TRBJ2-1 | many | TRBD2 | TRBV6-2/TRBV6-3 | TGTGCCAGCAGTTACGCGACTAGCGGGTCCTACAATGAGCAGTTCTTC | CASSYATSGSYNEQFF
TRBJ1-1 | few | - | TRBV20-1 | TGCAGTGCTAGTCGCCAGGGGTCTGAAGCTTTCTTT | CSASRQGSEAFF
TRBJ2-7 | many | TRBD2 | TRBV30 | TGTGCCTGGAGTGTACAACCAGGACTTGGGGACTACTACTACGAGCAGTACTTC | CAWSVQPGLGDYYYEQYF
TRBJ1-4 | few | TRBD1 | TRBV2 | TGTGCCAGCAGAAGCTGGGGACAGTCAAATGAAAAACTGTTTTTT | CASRSWGQSNEKLFF
TRBJ2-2 | - | - | TRBV6-5 | TGTGCCAGCAGTTACTCCTCAACCTGGGGCACCGGGGAGCTGTTTTTT | CASSYSSTWGTGELFF
TRBJ1-1 | - | - | TRBV5-6 | TGTGCCAGCAGCGTGACAGGCTTGAACACTGAAGCTTTCTTT | CASSVTGLNTEAFF
TRBJ2-5 | - | TRBD2 | TRBV2 | TGTGCCAGCAGTGACTTAGCGGGGGGAGAGACCCAGTACTTC | CASSDLAGGETQYF
TRBJ1-6 | many | TRBD1 | TRBV9 | TGTGCCAGCAGCGGAAGAACAGGGGTAGGTAATTCACCCCTCCACTTT | CASSGRTGVGNSPLHF
TRBJ2-4 | many | TRBD2 | TRBV12-3/TRBV12-4 | TGTGCCAGCAGCCGTAGCGGGGGAGCCAAAAACATTCAGTACTTC | CASSRSGGAKNIQYF
TRBJ2-7 | many | TRBD2 | TRBV27 | TGTGCCAGCAACCTAGCGGGGGAGACTTGCTACGAGCAGTACTTC | CASNLAGETCYEQYF
TRBJ2-3 | - | TRBD2 | TRBV5-5 | TGTGCCAGCAGCCCCCTGGGCGGGGGAACAGATACGCAGTATTTT | CASSPLGGGTDTQYF
TRBJ2-7 | - | TRBD2 | TRBV2 | TGTGCCCTGGGAGGGACTACCTACGAGCAGTACTTC | CALGGTTYEQYF
TRBJ2-1 | few | TRBD1 | TRBV7-6 | TGTGCCAGCAGCCTAAACAGGGGGACCGTCTACAATGAGCAGTTCTTC | CASSLNRGTVYNEQFF
TRBJ2-3 | many | - | TRBV6-1 | TGTGCCAGCAGTGAGAGGCAGGGCACAGATACGCAGTATTTT | CASSERQGTDTQYF
TRBJ2-7 | few | TRBD1 | TRBV18 | TGTGCCAGCTCGGGGACAGACGCTACGGGCGAGCAGTACTTC | CASSGTDATGEQYF
TRBJ2-1 | few | - | TRBV7-2 | TGTGCCAGCAGCTTAACGGGGAGTAATGAGCAGTTCTTC | CASSLTGSNEQFF
TRBJ1-1 | many | - | TRBV5-4 | TGTGCCAGCAGCTTACCCAGACAGAGCATGAACACTGAAGCTTTCTTT | CASSLPRQSMNTEAFF
TRBJ2-7 | many | - | TRBV6-2/TRBV6-3 | TGTGCCAGCAGTTTGGGACTCTCCTACGAGCAGTACTTC | CASSLGLSYEQYF
TRBJ2-1 | many | TRBD2 | TRBV20-1 | TGCAGTGCTAGAGATTTGGACGGGGGGTTAATCTATGAGCAGTTCTTC | CSARDLDGGLIYEQFF
TRBJ2-2 | many | - | TRBV4-3 | TGCGCCAGCAGCCAAAACGGGGGTAACACCGGGGAGCTGTTTTTT | CASSQNGGNTGELFF
TRBJ2-7 | many | - | TRBV6-6 | TGTGCCAGCAGTTACACGTGGGGAACCTACGAGCAGTACTTC | CASSYTWGTYEQYF
TRBJ2-3 | many | - | TRBV5-4 | TGTGCCAGCAGCTTGGGGGGGTCGGGCACAGATACGCAGTATTTT | CASSLGGSGTDTQYF
TRBJ2-5 | many | TRBD1 | TRBV28 | TGTGCCAGCAGTCCCGACAGGGGTCAAAACCAAGAGACCCAGTACTTC | CASSPDRGQNQETQYF
TRBJ1-2 | many | - | TRBV20-1 | TGCAGTGCTCGGAACGGGGCGTACTATGGCTACACCTTC | CSARNGAYYGYTF
TRBJ1-5 | - | - | TRBV12-3/TRBV12-4 | TGTGCCAGCAGTTTAGGGCACAACAATCAGCCCCAGCATTTT | CASSLGHNNQPQHF
TRBJ1-2 | few | TRBD1 | TRBV6-2/TRBV6-3 | TGTGCCAGCATGGAACGACAGGGCAACTATGGCTACACCTTC | CASMERQGNYGYTF
TRBJ1-1 | many | - | TRBV18 | TGTGCCAGCTCACCGACAGAGCTGAACACTGAAGCTTTCTTT | CASSPTELNTEAFF
TRBJ2-7 | many | - | TRBV2 | TGTGCCAGCAGTGTGATAAGCGAGCAGTACTTC | CASSVISEQYF
TRBJ2-3 | many | TRBD2 | TRBV28 | TGTGCCAGCAGTTCCCCACTAGCGGGGGGGCGGACAGATACGCAGTATTTT | CASSSPLAGGRTDTQYF
TRBJ2-3 | few | - | TRBV3-1 | TGTGCCAGCAGCCAAGAAGGTGACAAGTATTTT | CASSQEGDKYF
TRBJ1-1 | - | - | TRBV30 | TGTGCCTGGAGACCAGACAGGAACACTGAAGCTTTCTTT | CAWRPDRNTEAFF
TRBJ1-5 | many | - | TRBV7-2 | TGTGCCAGCAGCTTACTAGAGGGAGGGCCCCAGCATTTT | CASSLLEGGPQHF
TRBJ1-5 | many | - | TRBV7-9 | TGTGCCAGCAGCCCGGACGGATTCAATCAGCCCCAGCATTTT | CASSPDGFNQPQHF
TRBJ2-3 | many | - | TRBV11-2 | TGTGCCAGCAGCTTATATGGGCGCACAGATACGCAGTATTTT | CASSLYGRTDTQYF
TRBJ1-5 | - | TRBD1 | TRBV24-1 | TGTGCCACCAGTGATAAGACAGGGTCCGGAGACAATCAGCCCCAGCATTTT | CATSDKTGSGDNQPQHF
TRBJ1-4 | few | - | TRBV10-3 | TGTGCCATCAGTGACGGGACCGCCAATGAAAAACTGTTTTTT | CAISDGTANEKLFF
TRBJ2-2 | many | - | TRBV12-3/TRBV12-4 | TGTGCCAGCAGTTTAGCGCTCTCATATGACGGGGAGCTGTTTTTT | CASSLALSYDGELFF
TRBJ2-7 | - | - | TRBV29-1 | TGCAGCGTCGATGCAGGGGATTACGAGCAGTACTTC | CSVDAGDYEQYF
TRBJ1-4 | many | - | TRBV7-9 | TGTGCCAGCAGCTTAGCTGTGGGAGCGGTTAATGAAAAACTGTTTTTT | CASSLAVGAVNEKLFF
TRBJ1-6 | many | TRBD1 | TRBV5-6 | TGTGCCAGCAGCAAAGGACAGGGGGTGAATTCACCCCTCCACTTT | CASSKGQGVNSPLHF
TRBJ2-4 | - | - | TRBV5-1 | TGCGCCAGCAGCTTGGTGTCAGGGGGGAAAAACATTCAGTACTTC | CASSLVSGGKNIQYF
TRBJ1-5 | many | TRBD1 | TRBV20-1 | TGCAGTGCTAAGAGGACAGGGGGCAATCAGCCCCAGCATTTT | CSAKRTGGNQPQHF
TRBJ1-2 | - | TRBD1 | TRBV20-1 | TGCAGTGCGGGAACAGGGGTCTATGGCTACACCTTC | CSAGTGVYGYTF
TRBJ2-7 | few | - | TRBV7-9 | TGTGCCAGCAGCCCTGCGACTAGATCCTACGAGCAGTACTTC | CASSPATRSYEQYF
TRBJ2-5 | - | TRBD2 | TRBV3-1 | TGTGCCAGCAGAGGGGAAGCGGGGCTTTCAGAGACCCAGTACTTC | CASRGEAGLSETQYF
TRBJ1-2 | many | - | TRBV12-3/TRBV12-4 | TGTGCCAGCAGTTGGAACAGGGTCTATGGCTACACCTTC | CASSWNRVYGYTF
TRBJ2-7 | many | TRBD1 | TRBV20-1 | TGCAGTGCTGACGACAGGGACAACGAGCAGTACTTC | CSADDRDNEQYF